The T cell receptor beta chain under discussion was sequenced for a study of T cell clonotyping in hematopoietic cell transplantation. Broader study findings: Higher Inverse Simpson Index values in graft donor and pretransplant recipient predicted broader posttransplant TCR diversity. At the given depth, recipient repertoires were over 97% de novo clonotypes. Recipient TCR diversity dropped after transplant; expanded clonotypes rose from day 30 to 180.

Libraries were prepared by immunoSEQ multiplex PCR; TCRdb keeps only in-frame clonotypes and omits some of them. Altogether several thousand clones are present, nearly 80% being singletons, with the ten largest covering about 15%. Recipients were bled about 28 days pretransplant and at posttransplant days 30, 100, 180. With regard to this clone: Its cognate antigen is unknown.

V lost 5 bases to trimming and J lost 3 bases; unmatched junction nucleotides: 6. The CDR3 totals 14 residues. Germline lookup yields CDR1 SGHVS and CDR2 FNYEAQ. This clonotype was sampled from a male patient aged 40-55 years who had an allogeneic stem cell transplant from a related donor, so the T cells may come from the graft donor. Some clones in this sample may be carry-over from other donors' samples. The input for sequencing was PBMCs, taken 180 days after allogeneic stem cell transplant. This chain uses TRBV7-6 with TRBJ1-1; 7 nucleotides agree with TRBD1. The CDR3 spells CASSKIGQDTEAFF. CDR3 DNA: TGTGCCAGCAGCAAGATAGGACAGGACACTGAAGCTTTCTTT.